This T cell receptor (beta chain) was sequenced for a study of blood T cell repertoires in COVID-19. Turning to the study itself: Whether acute or convalescent, the COVID-19 samples came from the United States, Italy and Spain.

Original analysis: The assay estimated nucleated cells by amplifying reference gene primers. Assay used: immunoSEQ multiplex PCR; TCRdb lists only in-frame clones, some missing. V, J and clone size reflect that table, while D and trimming were determined from the DNA. The data show some 170,000 clones, over 75% seen once. Germline lookup yields CDR1 SGHRS and CDR2 YFSETQ. This CDR3 comprises 14 residues. V was shortened by 3 bases and J by 4 bases, with 13 bases between the two germline ends. Participants came from around 25 US areas, aged roughly 18 to 95 years. Clinical histories supplied by participants themselves formed the basis of cohort assignment.

The chain recombines TRBV5-1 with TRBJ1-2; D perhaps matches TRBD1 (5 bases). Sequenced material: PBMCs or T cells enriched from blood (not recorded which). This clonotype was obtained from a man aged 40-50 years who had recovered from COVID-19. The CDR3 bases are TGCGCCAGCAGCTCCGGGGGAGGCGGCTATGGCTACACCTTC. It is translated as CASSSGGGGYGYTF.